This T cell receptor beta chain was sequenced for a study of blood T cells in healthy people across ages. The study, taken as a whole, reports: Long-lived and aged donors differed, with more naive CD4+ cells and higher diversity in the long-lived. Donor CMV status, an unknown factor, possibly confounded changes in expanded clonotypes. While age rose, TCR beta diversity per million T cells dropped in a roughly linear way.

For the second PCR, which ran for roughly 7 to 11 cycles, a sample-barcoded 5' primer and a J-beta primer mix were used. The authors tagged each cDNA molecule using a template-switch adaptor with 12 random nucleotides. TCRdb redid the calling of the 5' RACE reads with MiXCR, one entry per CDR3 protein. The sample shows hundreds of thousands of distinct CDR3 sequences, roughly 56% of them seen only once. The germline CDR1 and CDR2 sequences are SNHLY and FYNNEI. V lost 4 bases and J 4 bases, leaving 4 bases between the germline ends. CDR3 length: 11 amino acids. As for this clonotype: The target antigen is unknown.

The rearrangement links TRBV2 to TRBJ1-2; the D is unclear. The specimen was blood. The receptor comes from a middle-aged man in good health. For the CDR3, the DNA is TGTGCCAGCAGTGCCACCTATGGCTACACCTTC. This sequence encodes CASSATYGYTF.